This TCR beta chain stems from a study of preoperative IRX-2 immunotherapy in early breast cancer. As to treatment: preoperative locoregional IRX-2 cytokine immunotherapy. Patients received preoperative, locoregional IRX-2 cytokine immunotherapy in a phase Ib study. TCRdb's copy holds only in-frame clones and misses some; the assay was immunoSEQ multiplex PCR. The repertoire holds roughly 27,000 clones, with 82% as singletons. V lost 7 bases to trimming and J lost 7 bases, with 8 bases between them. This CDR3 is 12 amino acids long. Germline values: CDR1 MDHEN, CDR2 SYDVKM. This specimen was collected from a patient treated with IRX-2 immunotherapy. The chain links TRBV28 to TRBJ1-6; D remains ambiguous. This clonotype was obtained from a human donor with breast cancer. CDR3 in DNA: TGTGCCAGCAACATAGCGAATTCACCCCTCCACTTT. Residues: CASNIANSPLHF. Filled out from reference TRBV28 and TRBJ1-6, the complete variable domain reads DVKVTQSSRYLVKRTGEKVFLECVQDMDHENMFWYRQDPGLGLRLIYFSYDVKMKEKGDIPEGYSVSREKKERFSLILESASTNQTSMYLCASNIANSPLHFGNGTRLTVT.